This T cell receptor (beta chain) was obtained from a study of blood T cell repertoires in COVID-19. At the level of the study: PBMCs, B-cell-depleted T cells, or T cells provided the cDNA or gDNA that made up the material.

Patients of the Seattle cohort, enrolled during active infection, were followed longitudinally. In the authors' methods: It was from reference gene primer amplification that nucleated cell counts were estimated. The method was immunoSEQ multiplex PCR; TCRdb's version includes in-frame clones alone and lacks a portion of them. Clonal size and the V and J genes are those of that table, whereas D and trimming came from the DNA. The sample consists of around 230,000 clones, roughly 85% of them appearing once. The germline CDR1 and CDR2 sequences are MDHEN and SYDVKM. This CDR3 is 15 amino acids long. The ends lost 4 bases at V and 6 bases at J; junction bases unmatched: 7.

The sample consisted of peripheral blood. The chain is built from TRBV28 and TRBJ2-7, with 12 bases lining up with TRBD2. The TCR originated in a man aged 45-65 years with COVID-19, enrolled during active disease. Here the CDR3 DNA reads TGTGCCAGCAGTTCCCGAGGACTAGCGGGGATCGAGCAGTACTTC. Its translation is CASSSRGLAGIEQYF. Full variable domain (outside the CDR3, taken from reference TRBV28 and TRBJ2-7): DVKVTQSSRYLVKRTGEKVFLECVQDMDHENMFWYRQDPGLGLRLIYFSYDVKMKEKGDIPEGYSVSREKKERFSLILESASTNQTSMYLCASSSRGLAGIEQYFGPGTRLTVT.